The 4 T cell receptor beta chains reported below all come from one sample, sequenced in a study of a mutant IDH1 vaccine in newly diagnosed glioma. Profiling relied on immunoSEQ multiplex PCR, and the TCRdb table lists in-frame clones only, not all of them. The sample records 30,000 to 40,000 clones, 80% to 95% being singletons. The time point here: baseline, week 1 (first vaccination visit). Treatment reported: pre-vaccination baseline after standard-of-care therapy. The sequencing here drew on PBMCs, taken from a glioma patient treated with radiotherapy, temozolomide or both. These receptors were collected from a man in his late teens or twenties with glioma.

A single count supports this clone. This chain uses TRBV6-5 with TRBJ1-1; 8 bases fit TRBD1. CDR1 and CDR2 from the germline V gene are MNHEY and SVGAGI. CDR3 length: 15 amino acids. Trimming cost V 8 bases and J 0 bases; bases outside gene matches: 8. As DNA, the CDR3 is TGTGCCAGCCTGGGGACAGGAATTATGAACACTGAAGCTTTCTTT. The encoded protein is CASLGTGIMNTEAFF.

The CDR3 sequence is CASSPGLANEKLFF. The CDR3 nucleotides are TGTGCCAGCAGCCCCGGACTGGCTAATGAAAAACTGTTTTTT. The chain carries TRBV6-5 and TRBJ1-4; D is ambiguous. CDR1 is MNHEY and CDR2 is SVGAGI in the germline V gene. The CDR3 is made up of 14 amino acids. V was clipped by 6 bases and J by 3 bases, with 11 bases between them.

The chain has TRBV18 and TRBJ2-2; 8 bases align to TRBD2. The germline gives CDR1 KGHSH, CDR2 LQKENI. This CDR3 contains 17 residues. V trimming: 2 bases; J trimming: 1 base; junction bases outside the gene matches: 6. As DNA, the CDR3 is TGTGCCAGCTCACCAACTTGGCTAGCGGGGAACACCGGGGAGCTGTTTTTT. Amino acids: CASSPTWLAGNTGELFF.

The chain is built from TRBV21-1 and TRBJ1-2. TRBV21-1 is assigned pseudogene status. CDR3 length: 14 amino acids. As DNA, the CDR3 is TGTGCCAGCAGCGCCCACCGGGGTGGTAAGGGCTACACCTTC. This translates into CASSAHRGGKGYTF.